Listed below are T cell receptor beta chains from one sample, sequenced in a study of regulatory dendritic cells for organ transplantation. Only in-frame clones appear in the TCRdb table, and some are missing; sequencing was by immunoSEQ multiplex PCR. The sample records some 28,000 clones, 80% to 85% being singletons. Specimen: naive CD4+ T cells from blood. These receptors came from a human donor in good health. Both conserved end residues are part of each CDR3. Each record gives: J gene, D gene, V gene, clone size, CDR3 DNA, CDR3 protein. A D gene is named only where the DNA matches it firmly. Clone size is given for some rows only: seen once, a few or many times, or a class if the clone is expanded.

TRBJ1-1 | TRBD1 | TRBV27 | once | TGTGCCAGCAGTTCGACAGGGGGGAACACTGAAGCTTTCTTT | CASSSTGGNTEAFF
TRBJ2-1 | NA | TRBV2 | NA | TGTGCCAGCAGTGAAGCCCGTAGGGGGAATGAGCAGTTCTTC | CASSEARRGNEQFF
TRBJ2-1 | NA | TRBV2 | NA | TGTGCCAGCAGTGCATACAGAGACAATGAGCAGTTCTTC | CASSAYRDNEQFF
TRBJ1-2 | TRBD1 | TRBV5-1 | NA | TGCGCCAGCAGCCCGGGACAGGGGATGGGGGGCTACACCTTC | CASSPGQGMGGYTF
TRBJ2-2 | NA | TRBV6-6 | NA | TGTGCCAGCACAGACGGGGGGAACACCGGGGAGCTGTTTTTT | CASTDGGNTGELFF
TRBJ1-5 | NA | TRBV9 | NA | TGTGCCAGCAGCGTAGGGCGACGGGATCAGCCCCAGCATTTT | CASSVGRRDQPQHF
TRBJ1-5 | NA | TRBV27 | NA | TGTGCCAGCAGTTTAGGAGGGGATCAGCCCCAGCATTTT | CASSLGGDQPQHF
TRBJ1-5 | NA | TRBV19 | few | TGTGCCAGTTCGGACAGCGTGATCGAGCCCCAGCATTTT | CASSDSVIEPQHF
TRBJ2-6 | TRBD2 | TRBV5-1 | NA | TGCGCCAGCAGCCCCAGGACTAGCGGGGGCTTGGGTGGGGCCAACGTCCTGACTTTC | CASSPRTSGGLGGANVLTF
TRBJ2-3 | NA | TRBV5-4 | NA | TGTGCCAGCAGCTTGGATGGGCGCGGGACAGATACGCAGTATTTT | CASSLDGRGTDTQYF
TRBJ1-1 | NA | TRBV15 | NA | TGTGCCACCAGCAGAGAGTCTACGGGGACTGAAGCTTTCTTT | CATSRESTGTEAFF
TRBJ2-1 | TRBD2 | TRBV9 | NA | TGTGCCAGCAGCGTAGGAATCCCTAGCGGGGATCACCGGGAGCAGTTCTTC | CASSVGIPSGDHREQFF
TRBJ1-2 | NA | TRBV6-1 | NA | TGTGCCAGCAGTGAAAGGGACAAGGGGGAATATGGCTACACCTTC | CASSERDKGEYGYTF
TRBJ1-3 | NA | TRBV6-6 | NA | TGTGCCAGCCTTTCGGGGTTCTCTGGAAACACCATATATTTT | CASLSGFSGNTIYF
TRBJ2-5 | TRBD1 | TRBV19 | once | TGTGCCAGTAGCTTTCGACAGGGTGGAGAGACCCAGTACTTC | CASSFRQGGETQYF
TRBJ2-7 | TRBD1 | TRBV5-1 | NA | TGCGCCAGCAGCTTCGTCTCCGGACCTACGACAGGGGTGATCTACGAGCAGTACTTC | CASSFVSGPTTGVIYEQYF
TRBJ1-6 | NA | TRBV5-4 | NA | TGTGCCAGCAGCTTTGCGGGGTTGGATTCACCCCTCCACTTT | CASSFAGLDSPLHF
TRBJ2-1 | TRBD2 | TRBV27 | NA | TGTGCCACCCAAGGACTAGCGGGGGGAACGGGCTCCTACAATGAGCAGTTCTTC | CATQGLAGGTGSYNEQFF
TRBJ2-6 | TRBD1 | TRBV9 | NA | TGTGCCAGCAGCCCGCGGACAGGGAGCTCTGGGGCCAACGTCCTGACTTTC | CASSPRTGSSGANVLTF
TRBJ2-3 | TRBD1 | TRBV5-4 | NA | TGTGCCAGCAGCTTCCCGAAGGGGGCAATAGATACGCAGTATTTT | CASSFPKGAIDTQYF
TRBJ2-1 | NA | TRBV4-1 | NA | TGCGCCAGCAGCCAAGGTCAGATCCAATACAATGAGCAGTTCTTC | CASSQGQIQYNEQFF
TRBJ1-3 | TRBD1 | TRBV18 | NA | TGTGCCAGCTCACCACCTCGGACAGGGGGTATTCGATCTGGAAACACCATATATTTT | CASSPPRTGGIRSGNTIYF
TRBJ1-4 | NA | TRBV7-9 | NA | TGTGCCGGCGGGGGGAACACTAATGAAAAACTGTTTTTT | CAGGGNTNEKLFF
TRBJ2-7 | TRBD1 | TRBV7-2 | NA | TGTGCCAGCACCCTAGGGAGGGACAGGGCCTACGAGCAGTACTTC | CASTLGRDRAYEQYF
TRBJ1-3 | NA | TRBV27 | NA | TGTGCCAGCAGTTTCGCCCGAGCTGGAAACACCATATATTTT | CASSFARAGNTIYF
TRBJ2-1 | NA | TRBV19 | NA | TGTGCCAGTGGGGGCAGGGAATCTGGTGAGCAGTTCTTC | CASGGRESGEQFF
TRBJ2-7 | TRBD2 | TRBV6-5 | NA | TGTGCCAGCAGACATACTAGCGGGGGAAGCTACGAGCAGTACTTC | CASRHTSGGSYEQYF
TRBJ2-3 | TRBD1 | TRBV6-4 | NA | TGTGCCAGCAGTCCCGGGACAGGGTTCACAGATACGCAGTATTTT | CASSPGTGFTDTQYF
TRBJ2-7 | NA | TRBV18 | NA | TGTGCCAGCTCTCCCGCCCAGGGGTCAGGGTTCGACGAGCAGTACTTC | CASSPAQGSGFDEQYF
TRBJ1-1 | NA | TRBV18 | once | TGTGCCAGCTCTCTCTCGGGCGGGAGCGGCGCTGAAGCTTTCTTT | CASSLSGGSGAEAFF
TRBJ2-3 | TRBD1 | TRBV2 | NA | TGTGCCAGCAGTGACCGGACAGGGTCAGATACGCAGTATTTT | CASSDRTGSDTQYF
TRBJ1-1 | NA | TRBV28 | NA | TGTGCCAGCAGTTCTTCAACGGGGAGGTACACTGAAGCTTTCTTT | CASSSSTGRYTEAFF
TRBJ1-5 | NA | TRBV27 | NA | TGTGCCAGCAGTTTGGTTAGCGGGGACGGTCAGCCCCAGCATTTT | CASSLVSGDGQPQHF
TRBJ2-7 | TRBD2 | TRBV5-4 | NA | TGTGCCAGCAGCTCTCCAAGCGGGGGGAACTACGAGCAGTACTTC | CASSSPSGGNYEQYF
TRBJ2-3 | NA | TRBV2 | once | TGTGCCAGCAGCCGACTCACTCCCCCCACAGATACGCAGTATTTT | CASSRLTPPTDTQYF
TRBJ2-3 | TRBD1 | TRBV19 | once | TGTGCCAGTAGGCCGGGACAGGGAACAGATACGCAGTATTTT | CASRPGQGTDTQYF
TRBJ2-5 | TRBD2 | TRBV5-1 | NA | TGCGCCAGCGGGGTTAGCGGGGGGGCCTCGGAGACCCAGTACTTC | CASGVSGGASETQYF
TRBJ1-6 | NA | TRBV9 | NA | TGTGCCAGCAGCGTAGGATTGGGGAGGCAGTCACCCCTCCACTTT | CASSVGLGRQSPLHF
TRBJ1-1 | TRBD1 | TRBV6-6 | NA | TGTGCCAGCATTTGGACAGGGGACACTGAAGCTTTCTTT | CASIWTGDTEAFF
TRBJ1-1 | NA | TRBV19 | NA | TGTGCCAGTAGTACGACAGGGAACACTGAAGCTTTCTTT | CASSTTGNTEAFF
TRBJ2-6 | NA | TRBV19 | NA | TGTGCCAGTAGTAGGAAGGGGCGGGGGGCCAACGTCCTGACTTTC | CASSRKGRGANVLTF
TRBJ2-2 | TRBD2 | TRBV5-4 | NA | TGTGCCAGCAGCCCTCCGGGACTAGCGAACACCGGGGAGCTGTTTTTT | CASSPPGLANTGELFF
TRBJ1-2 | NA | TRBV5-8 | once | TGTGCCAGCAGCGGAGAGGGCGGGGTGGGATATGGCGGCTACACCTTC | CASSGEGGVGYGGYTF
TRBJ1-1 | TRBD1 | TRBV5-1 | NA | TGCGCCAGCAGCTTTTTAGGGGACAGGGTAAGCACTGAAGCTTTCTTT | CASSFLGDRVSTEAFF
TRBJ1-6 | NA | TRBV10-3 | few | TGTGCCTCCCAGCCGTCGGGGGGGAATTCACCCCTCCACTTT | CASQPSGGNSPLHF
TRBJ1-6 | TRBD1 | TRBV6-5 | NA | TGTGCCAGCAGGACAGGGATAAGGAATTCACCCCTCCACTTT | CASRTGIRNSPLHF
TRBJ1-2 | NA | TRBV6-1 | NA | TGTGCCAGCAGTCGAATCTTGAAGCGGGAGCGGGGCTACACCTTC | CASSRILKRERGYTF
TRBJ2-7 | TRBD1 | TRBV5-1 | NA | TGCGCCAGCAGCTTGGACGGACAGGGCTACGAGCAGTACTTC | CASSLDGQGYEQYF
TRBJ1-1 | NA | TRBV6-6 | NA | TGTGCCAGCAGTTACCGGGGGGATGAAGCTTTCTTT | CASSYRGDEAFF